The T cell receptor beta chain under discussion was sequenced for a study of cytomegalovirus exposure and HLA in healthy donors. Germline CDR1 reads MDHEN; CDR2 reads SYDVKM. This CDR3 has 14 amino acids. The J segment lost 8 bases and the V segment lost 5 bases, leaving 6 bases of the junction unmatched. General study points: Reportedly, diagnosis of cytomegalovirus status by the classifier showed high specificity and sensitivity. It was confirmed in vitro that a few of the CMV-associated chains were specific for CMV antigens. The dataset shows that most TCR sequences were rare, while some public TCRs occurred in many donors.

The table came from immunoSEQ multiplex PCR; TCRdb's copy has only in-frame clones and leaves some out. The data contain about 63,000 clones, approximately 88% of them singletons. Remarks on this clone: Its antigen is still unknown.

This TCR was recovered from a woman aged 18-35 years in good health and CMV-seronegative. Material for sequencing was PBMCs. The J gene is TRBJ1-6, the V gene TRBV28, with 7 positions matching TRBD1. The CDR3 protein is CASSPGRGYSPLHF. The CDR3 region has the DNA TGTGCCAGCAGTCCCGGCAGGGGGTATTCACCCCTCCACTTT.